This T cell receptor (beta chain) was retrieved from a study of T cell changes during pregnancy in multiple sclerosis. Libraries were prepared by immunoSEQ multiplex PCR; TCRdb keeps only in-frame clonotypes and omits some of them. This sample yields approximately 64,000 clones, of which about nine tenths are seen a single time; roughly 2.1% belongs to the top ten. Germline assignment: CDR1 MNHEY and CDR2 SVGAGI. The CDR3 has 15 amino acids. V was shortened by 6 bases and J by 0 bases, with 12 bases between the two germline ends. Sequences were derived from peripheral blood, sampled in the second trimester of pregnancy. This receptor was identified in a female donor in good health, enrolled as a control in a pregnancy study. The chain couples TRBV6-5 to TRBJ2-1; the D gene is possibly TRBD2 (5 bases). Written as DNA, the CDR3 is TGTGCCAGCAGGAACGGACTGGCCTCCTACAATGAGCAGTTCTTC. This encodes CASRNGLASYNEQFF.